This T cell receptor beta chain was profiled in a study of radiation and T cells in renal cell carcinoma. Study-level background: Nephrectomy followed 15 Gy stereotactic body radiation by 4 weeks.

Study-level findings and limits: Without pretreatment biopsies, baseline tumor clonotype presence was undetermined. From baseline, blood top tumor clonotypes peaked at 2 weeks post-radiation.

Concerning this clone itself: Its matching antigen is unknown.

As to time point: blood 2 weeks post-SBRT. Treatment denoted: 15 Gy SBRT to primary tumor, nephrectomy 4 weeks later. The tumor was a clear cell renal cell carcinoma. This CDR3 spans 14 amino acids. CDR1 is MNHNS and CDR2 is SASEGT in the germline V gene. Trimming took 3 bases from V and 6 from J; bases not matched to a gene: 7. The protocol was immunoSEQ multiplex PCR, while the TCRdb copy is restricted to in-frame clones and leaves out a portion. The sample has about 130,000 clones, about 81% seen once. The chain employs TRBV6-1 and TRBJ1-2; 7 bases are shared with TRBD1. This receptor was obtained from a man in his forties or fifties with renal cell carcinoma. The specimen comprised blood, sampled from a patient whose treatment included radiotherapy and nephrectomy. CDR3 residues: CASSDPGTDHGYTF. DNA of the CDR3: TGTGCCAGCAGTGATCCCGGGACAGACCATGGCTACACCTTC.